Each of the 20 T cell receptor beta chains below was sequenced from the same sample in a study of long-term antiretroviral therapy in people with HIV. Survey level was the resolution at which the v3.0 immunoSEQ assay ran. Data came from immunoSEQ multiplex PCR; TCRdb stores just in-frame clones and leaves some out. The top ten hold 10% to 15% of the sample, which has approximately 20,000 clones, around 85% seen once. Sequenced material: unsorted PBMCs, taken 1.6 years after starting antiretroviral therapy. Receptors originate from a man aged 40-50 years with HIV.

The CDR3 region is CASSDRGTEAFF. As DNA, the CDR3 is TGTGCCAGCAGTGACAGGGGTACTGAAGCTTTCTTT. The chain combines TRBV6-1 with TRBJ1-1, with a possible D match to TRBD1 (6 bases). The CDR3 runs to 12 residues. V was pared by 3 bases and J by 5 bases, with 7 bases between. Germline values: CDR1 MNHNS, CDR2 SASEGT.

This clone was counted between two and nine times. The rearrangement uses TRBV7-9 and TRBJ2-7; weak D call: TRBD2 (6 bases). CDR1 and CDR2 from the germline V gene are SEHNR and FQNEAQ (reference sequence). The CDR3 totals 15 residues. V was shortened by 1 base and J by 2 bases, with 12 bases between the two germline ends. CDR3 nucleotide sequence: TGTGCCAGCAGCTTAGGTGCTAGCGTCGCCTACGAGCAGTACTTC. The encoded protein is CASSLGASVAYEQYF.

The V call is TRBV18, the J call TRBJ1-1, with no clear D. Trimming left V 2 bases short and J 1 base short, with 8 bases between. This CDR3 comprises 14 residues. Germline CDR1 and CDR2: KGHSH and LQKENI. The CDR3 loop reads CASSPVGSNTEAFF. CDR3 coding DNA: TGTGCCAGCTCACCAGTCGGCTCGAACACTGAAGCTTTCTTT.

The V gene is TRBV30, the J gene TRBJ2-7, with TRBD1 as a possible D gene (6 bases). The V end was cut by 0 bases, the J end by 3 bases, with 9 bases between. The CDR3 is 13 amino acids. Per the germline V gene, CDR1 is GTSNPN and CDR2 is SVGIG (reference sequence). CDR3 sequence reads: CAWSVGRGYEQYF. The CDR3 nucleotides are TGTGCCTGGAGTGTGGGCAGGGGCTACGAGCAGTACTTC.

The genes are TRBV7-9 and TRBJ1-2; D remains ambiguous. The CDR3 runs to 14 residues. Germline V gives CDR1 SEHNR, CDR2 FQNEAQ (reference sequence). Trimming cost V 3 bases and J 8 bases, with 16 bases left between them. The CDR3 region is CASSLEGGTGGYTF. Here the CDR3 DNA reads TGTGCCAGCAGCTTGGAGGGTGGAACGGGGGGCTACACCTTC.

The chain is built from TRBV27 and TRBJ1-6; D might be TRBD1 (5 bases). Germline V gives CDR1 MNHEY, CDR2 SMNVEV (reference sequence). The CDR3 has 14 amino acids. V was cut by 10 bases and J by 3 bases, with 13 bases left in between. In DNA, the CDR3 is TGTGCCACCGGGCGGGGGGTCTATAATTCACCCCTCCACTTT. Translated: CATGRGVYNSPLHF.

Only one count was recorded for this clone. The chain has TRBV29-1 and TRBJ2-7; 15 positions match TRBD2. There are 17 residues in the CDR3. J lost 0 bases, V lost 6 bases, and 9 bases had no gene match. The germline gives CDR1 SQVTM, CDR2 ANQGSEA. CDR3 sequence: CSVGGLAGGTSSYEQYF. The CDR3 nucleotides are TGCAGCGTGGGGGGACTAGCGGGAGGAACGAGCTCCTACGAGCAGTACTTC.

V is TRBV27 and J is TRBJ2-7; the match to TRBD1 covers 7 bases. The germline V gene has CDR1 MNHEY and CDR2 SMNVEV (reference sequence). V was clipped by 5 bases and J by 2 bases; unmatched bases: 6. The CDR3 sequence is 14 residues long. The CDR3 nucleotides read TGTGCCAGCAGTCCCCTGACAGGGACCTACGAGCAGTACTTC. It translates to CASSPLTGTYEQYF.

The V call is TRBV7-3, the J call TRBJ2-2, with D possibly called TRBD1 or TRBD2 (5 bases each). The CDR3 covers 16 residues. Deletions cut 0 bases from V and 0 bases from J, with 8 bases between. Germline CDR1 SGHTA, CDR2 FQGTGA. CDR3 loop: CASSLTGPANTGELFF. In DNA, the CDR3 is TGTGCCAGCAGCTTAACGGGACCCGCGAACACCGGGGAGCTGTTTTTT.

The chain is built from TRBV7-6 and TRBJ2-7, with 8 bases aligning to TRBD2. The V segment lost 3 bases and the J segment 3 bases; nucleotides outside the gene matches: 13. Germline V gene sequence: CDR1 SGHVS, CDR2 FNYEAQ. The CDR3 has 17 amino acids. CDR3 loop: CASSLGGSGAINYEQYF. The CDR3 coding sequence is TGTGCCAGCAGCTTGGGGGGTAGCGGGGCGATTAACTACGAGCAGTACTTC.

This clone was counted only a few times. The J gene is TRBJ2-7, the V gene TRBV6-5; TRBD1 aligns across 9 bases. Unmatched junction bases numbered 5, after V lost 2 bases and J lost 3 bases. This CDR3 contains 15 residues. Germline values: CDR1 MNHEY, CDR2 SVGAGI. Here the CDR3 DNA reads TGTGCCAGCAGTTACGTGGGGACAGGGAACTACGAGCAGTACTTC. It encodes CASSYVGTGNYEQYF.

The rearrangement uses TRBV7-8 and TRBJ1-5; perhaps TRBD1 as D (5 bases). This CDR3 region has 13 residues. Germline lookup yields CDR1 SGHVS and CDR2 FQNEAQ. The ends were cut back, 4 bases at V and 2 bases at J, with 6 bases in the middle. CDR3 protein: CASSWGGNQPQHF. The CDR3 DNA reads TGTGCCAGCAGCTGGGGGGGCAATCAGCCCCAGCATTTT.

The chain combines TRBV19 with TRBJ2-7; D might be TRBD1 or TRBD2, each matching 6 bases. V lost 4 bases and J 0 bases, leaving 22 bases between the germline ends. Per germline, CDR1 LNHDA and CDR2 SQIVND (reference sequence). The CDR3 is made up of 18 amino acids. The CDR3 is CASSTLGAGPRSSYEQYF. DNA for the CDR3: TGTGCCAGTAGTACGCTGGGGGCGGGACCCAGGAGCTCCTACGAGCAGTACTTC.

The CDR3 here is CASSKGQGARVNTEAFF. CDR3 nucleotide sequence: TGTGCCAGCAGTAAGGGACAGGGGGCGCGTGTGAACACTGAAGCTTTCTTT. The rearrangement uses TRBV27 and TRBJ1-1, with 12 positions matching TRBD1. The germline CDR1 and CDR2 sequences are MNHEY and SMNVEV (reference sequence). The CDR3 sequence is 17 residues long. The V segment lost 5 bases and the J segment 0 bases; nucleotides outside the gene matches: 7.

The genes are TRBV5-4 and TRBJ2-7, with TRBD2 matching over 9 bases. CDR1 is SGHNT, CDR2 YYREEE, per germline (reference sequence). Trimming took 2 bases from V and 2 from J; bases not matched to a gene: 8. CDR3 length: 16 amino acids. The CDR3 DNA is TGTGCCAGCAGCTTCCACCCTAGCGGGGAACCCTACGAGCAGTACTTC. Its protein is CASSFHPSGEPYEQYF.

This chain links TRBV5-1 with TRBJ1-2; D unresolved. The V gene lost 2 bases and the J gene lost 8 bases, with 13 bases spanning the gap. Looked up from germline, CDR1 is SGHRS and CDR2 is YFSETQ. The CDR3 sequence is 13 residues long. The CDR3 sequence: CASSFAQIGGYTF. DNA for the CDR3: TGCGCCAGCAGCTTTGCCCAAATCGGAGGCTACACCTTC.

The CDR3 region has the DNA TGCGCCAGCAGCTTTGTCAATGAGCAGTTCTTC. Translation gives CASSFVNEQFF. This chain links TRBV5-1 with TRBJ2-1; D not resolved. With 2 bases removed from V and 6 bases from J, the gap between germline ends came to 3 bases. This CDR3 has 11 amino acids. The V gene's germline CDR1 is SGHRS and CDR2 YFSETQ.

The CDR3 region is CASSLGPGPGNTIYF. CDR3 DNA sequence: TGTGCCAGCAGCTTGGGTCCGGGCCCTGGAAACACCATATATTTT. The chain uses TRBV7-7 and TRBJ1-3; D gene ambiguous. With 3 bases removed from V and 2 bases from J, the gap between germline ends came to 11 bases. The CDR3 length is 15 residues. Germline V gene data show CDR1 as SSHAT and CDR2 as FNYEAQ (reference sequence).

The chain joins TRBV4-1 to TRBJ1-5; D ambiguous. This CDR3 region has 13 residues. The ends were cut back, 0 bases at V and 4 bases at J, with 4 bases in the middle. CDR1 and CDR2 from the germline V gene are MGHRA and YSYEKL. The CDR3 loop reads CASSQDWNQPQHF. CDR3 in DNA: TGCGCCAGCAGCCAAGATTGGAATCAGCCCCAGCATTTT.

The CDR3: CASSLEGAGSREQYF. The CDR3 bases are TGCGCCAGCAGCTTGGAGGGGGCGGGTTCGAGGGAGCAGTACTTC. This rearrangement joins TRBV5-1 to TRBJ2-7; TRBD1 matches 7 bases. Germline CDR1 is SGHRS and CDR2 is YFSETQ. This CDR3 contains 15 residues. V lost 0 bases and J lost 7; bases outside the gene matches: 10.